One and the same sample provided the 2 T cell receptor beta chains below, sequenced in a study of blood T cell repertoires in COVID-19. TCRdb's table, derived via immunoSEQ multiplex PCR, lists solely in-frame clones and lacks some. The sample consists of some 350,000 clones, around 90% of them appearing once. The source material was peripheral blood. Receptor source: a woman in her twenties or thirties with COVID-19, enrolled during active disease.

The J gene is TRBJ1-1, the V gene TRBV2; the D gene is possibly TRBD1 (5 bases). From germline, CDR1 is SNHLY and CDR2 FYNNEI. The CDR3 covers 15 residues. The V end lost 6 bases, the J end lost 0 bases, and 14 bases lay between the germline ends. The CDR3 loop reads CASRFNQGLNTEAFF. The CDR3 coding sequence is TGTGCCAGCAGGTTCAACCAGGGTTTGAACACTGAAGCTTTCTTT.

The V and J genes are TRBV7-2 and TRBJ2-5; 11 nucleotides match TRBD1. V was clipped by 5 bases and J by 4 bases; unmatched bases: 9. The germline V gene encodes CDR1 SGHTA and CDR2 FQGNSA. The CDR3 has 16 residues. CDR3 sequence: CASSPAWTGGVETQYF. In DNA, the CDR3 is TGTGCCAGCAGCCCGGCCTGGACAGGGGGCGTAGAGACCCAGTACTTC.